This TCR beta chain originates from a study of T cells in Graves' hyperthyroidism and ophthalmopathy. The germline CDR1 and CDR2 sequences are MNHEY and SVGEGT. Trimming took 4 bases from V and 3 from J, leaving 13 bases between them. The length of the CDR3 is 14 residues. This clonotype was detected many times. RNA transcripts gave rise to amplified TCR beta CDR3 regions. During a first-round RT-PCR of the TCR CDR3, the HTBI primer set was used. TCRdb itself ran the multiplex PCR reads through MiXCR, one entry per CDR3 protein. The sample contains hundreds of thousands of distinct CDR3 sequences, about 15% of which appear only once.

The chain joins TRBV6-2 or TRBV6-3 to TRBJ2-7; no definite D call. Sequenced sample: blood. This sequence originates from a woman aged 60-75 years with Graves' ophthalmopathy. The CDR3 protein is CASSSLSPVYEQYF. In nucleotides, the CDR3 is TGTGCCAGCAGTTCCCTCTCGCCCGTCTACGAGCAGTACTTC.